This TCR beta chain was profiled in a study of shared clonotypes between healthy human individuals. CD45RO-negative, CCR7-selected cells formed the naive CD8 fraction, which excluded terminally differentiated effector memory CD45RA+ cells. All donors were healthy HIV-negative adults lacking recent acute infections or vaccinations. CDR1 is MNHEY, CDR2 SVGAGI, per germline. V lost 5 bases and J 4 bases, leaving 8 bases between the germline ends. The CDR3 has 12 amino acids. TCRdb's copy holds only in-frame clones and misses some; the assay was immunoSEQ multiplex PCR. The sample lists 550,000 to 750,000 clones, around 95% occurring once.

The V gene is TRBV6-5, the J gene TRBJ1-1, with no clear D. The sample consisted of naive CD8+ T cells sorted from blood. The source of this sequence is a woman aged 25-40 years in good health. The chain's CDR3 is CASSHLGTEAFF. CDR3 in DNA: TGTGCCAGCAGTCACCTGGGCACTGAAGCTTTCTTT.